This is a list of T cell receptor beta chains from one sample in a study of cytomegalovirus exposure and HLA in healthy donors. Data came from immunoSEQ multiplex PCR; TCRdb stores just in-frame clones and leaves some out. This sample has some 150,000 clones; roughly 80% occur once, and the top ten carry around 1.5%. The sample consisted of PBMCs. These receptors were collected from a female donor in good health and CMV-seronegative. Both conserved end residues are part of each CDR3. The D gene is left open where the match is weak. Part of the rows lack a size; the others show once, few, many or a class for expanded clones.

size,V,J,D,CDR3,DNA
-,TRBV6-1,TRBJ1-2,-,CAGGLGYTF,TGTGCCGGAGGACTTGGCTACACCTTC
-,TRBV9,TRBJ2-1,-,CASNQFSMSSYNEQFF,TGTGCCAGCAACCAATTCTCGATGAGCTCCTACAATGAGCAGTTCTTC
-,TRBV7-2,TRBJ2-2,TRBD1,CASSFISGTANTRELFF,TGTGCCAGCAGCTTTATTTCCGGGACAGCTAACACGAGGGAGCTGTTTTTT
-,TRBV10-1,TRBJ1-2,TRBD1,CASSATSGTGLTGYTF,TGCGCCAGCAGTGCGACCTCGGGGACAGGGCTCACTGGCTACACCTTC
-,TRBV7-3,TRBJ2-3,TRBD2,CASSLTLASGRSPGGDTQYF,TGTGCCAGCAGCTTAACTCTGGCTAGCGGGAGAAGTCCGGGGGGTGATACGCAGTATTTT
-,TRBV5-6,TRBJ2-7,TRBD1,CASSLARDRGLYEQYF,TGTGCCAGCAGCTTGGCGAGGGACAGGGGACTTTACGAGCAGTACTTC
-,TRBV28,TRBJ2-2,-,CASSSGGSAGELFF,TGTGCCAGCAGTTCTGGGGGGAGCGCCGGGGAGCTGTTTTTT
-,TRBV30,TRBJ2-3,-,CAWSVQPSSTDTQYF,TGTGCCTGGAGTGTACAACCCTCTAGCACAGATACGCAGTATTTT
-,TRBV6-6,TRBJ2-7,TRBD1,CASSYPGTGSPYEQYF,TGTGCCAGCAGTTACCCGGGGACAGGGTCCCCCTACGAGCAGTACTTC
-,TRBV13,TRBJ2-1,-,CASSSLEGQFF,TGTGCCAGCAGCTCTCTAGAAGGGCAGTTCTTC
few,TRBV5-6,TRBJ2-6,TRBD1,CASSPLRDRELSGANVLTF,TGTGCCAGCAGCCCTCTTCGGGACAGGGAACTTTCTGGGGCCAACGTCCTGACTTTC
-,TRBV10-3,TRBJ2-1,TRBD1,CAISGGQYNEQFF,TGTGCCATCAGTGGGGGACAGTACAATGAGCAGTTCTTC
-,TRBV9,TRBJ1-5,TRBD1,CASSLTGTHQPQHF,TGTGCCAGCAGCTTGACAGGGACCCACCAGCCCCAGCATTTT
few,TRBV5-8,TRBJ2-2,TRBD1,CASSSTASGGTGELFF,TGTGCCAGCAGCTCGACAGCCTCAGGGGGCACCGGGGAGCTGTTTTTT
-,TRBV5-1,TRBJ1-5,-,CASSLYARENQPQHF,TGCGCCAGCAGTTTATACGCCCGGGAGAATCAGCCCCAGCATTTT
-,TRBV7-9,TRBJ2-5,TRBD2,CASSSPGLAGGQETQYF,TGTGCCAGCAGCTCTCCGGGACTAGCGGGGGGTCAAGAGACCCAGTACTTC
-,TRBV7-9,TRBJ2-1,-,CAGVIKGTGDTNEQFF,TGTGCCGGAGTCATAAAGGGGACGGGGGATACCAATGAGCAGTTCTTC
-,TRBV11-1,TRBJ1-2,TRBD1,CASSTTGGGRDGYTF,TGTGCCAGCAGTACTACAGGGGGCGGAAGGGATGGCTACACCTTC
-,TRBV6-5,TRBJ1-1,-,CASLGVSTEAFF,TGTGCCAGCCTAGGGGTGAGCACTGAAGCTTTCTTT
-,TRBV28,TRBJ1-5,TRBD1,CATVPRGLGNQPQHF,TGTGCCACCGTGCCAAGGGGGCTGGGCAATCAGCCCCAGCATTTT
-,TRBV19,TRBJ2-3,-,CASSITSGTSTDTQYF,TGTGCCAGTAGTATTACGTCCGGTACTAGCACAGATACGCAGTATTTT
-,TRBV9,TRBJ2-7,-,CASSAGGAGASYEQYF,TGTGCCAGCAGCGCCGGTGGCGCGGGGGCGTCCTACGAGCAGTACTTC
-,TRBV6-6,TRBJ2-2,-,CASIRDTLNTGELFF,TGTGCCAGCATCCGGGACACACTAAACACCGGGGAGCTGTTTTTT
-,TRBV27,TRBJ1-1,-,CASIASRGNTEAFF,TGTGCCAGCATTGCGAGTCGCGGGAACACTGAAGCTTTCTTT
-,TRBV5-1,TRBJ1-2,TRBD1,CASSLDAGGNYGYTF,TGCGCCAGCAGCTTGGATGCAGGGGGCAACTATGGCTACACCTTC
few,TRBV6-4,TRBJ1-1,-,CASSEDSNTEAFF,TGTGCCAGCAGTGAGGACTCGAACACTGAAGCTTTCTTT
-,TRBV27,TRBJ2-7,-,CASSLSTGFSYEQYF,TGTGCCAGCAGTTTATCGACGGGGTTCTCCTACGAGCAGTACTTC
-,TRBV27,TRBJ1-5,-,CASRLQGLISNQPQHF,TGTGCCAGCCGCCTGCAGGGGTTAATAAGCAATCAGCCCCAGCATTTT
-,TRBV6-5,TRBJ1-5,TRBD1,CASRTSTGTGQPQHF,TGTGCCAGCAGAACCTCGACAGGGACCGGCCAGCCCCAGCATTTT
-,TRBV27,TRBJ2-7,TRBD2,CASSLRTSGAGSSYEQYF,TGTGCCAGCAGTCTACGGACTAGCGGAGCCGGGAGCTCCTACGAGCAGTACTTC
few,TRBV11-3,TRBJ1-5,-,CASSLGLHQPQHF,TGTGCCAGCAGCTTGGGGCTGCATCAGCCCCAGCATTTT
-,TRBV11-3,TRBJ2-7,TRBD1,CASSLDGGTGSYEQYF,TGTGCCAGCAGCTTAGATGGGGGGACAGGGAGCTACGAGCAGTACTTC
few,TRBV6-5,TRBJ1-6,TRBD1,CASSSGTEARSPLHF,TGTGCCAGCAGTTCCGGGACAGAGGCTCGCTCACCCCTCCACTTT
-,TRBV4-1,TRBJ2-5,-,CASSRERVQETQYF,TGCGCCAGCAGCCGGGAGCGGGTCCAAGAGACCCAGTACTTC
-,TRBV7-9,TRBJ2-7,TRBD2,CSSSLGGLAGYEQYF,TGTTCCAGCAGCTTAGGGGGACTAGCCGGCTACGAGCAGTACTTC